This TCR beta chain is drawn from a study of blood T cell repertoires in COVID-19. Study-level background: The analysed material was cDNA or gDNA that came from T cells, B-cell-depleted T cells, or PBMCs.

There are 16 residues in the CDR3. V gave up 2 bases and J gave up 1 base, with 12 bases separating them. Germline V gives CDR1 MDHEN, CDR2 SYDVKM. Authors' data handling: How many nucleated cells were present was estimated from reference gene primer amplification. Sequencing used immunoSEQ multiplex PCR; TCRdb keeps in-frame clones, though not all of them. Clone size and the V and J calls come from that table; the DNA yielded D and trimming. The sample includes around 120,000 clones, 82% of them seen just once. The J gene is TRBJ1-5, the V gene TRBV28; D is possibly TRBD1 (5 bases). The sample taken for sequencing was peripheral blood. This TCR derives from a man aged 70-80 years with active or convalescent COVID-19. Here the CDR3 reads CASSLPQGRSNQPQHF. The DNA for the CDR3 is TGTGCCAGCAGTTTACCTCAGGGAAGGAGCAATCAGCCCCAGCATTTT.